Shown below are 28 T cell receptor beta chains from a single sample sequenced in a study of cytomegalovirus exposure and HLA in healthy donors. Assay: immunoSEQ multiplex PCR; the TCRdb copy retains only in-frame clones and omits some. The sample holds 250,000 to 350,000 clones; 88% are singletons and the top ten take around 0.96%. The sequencing sample was made of PBMCs. The receptors originated from a man aged 25 to 40 in good health and CMV-seronegative.

The J gene is TRBJ1-2, the V gene TRBV30; 11 bases align to TRBD1. Germline V gene lookup returns CDR1 GTSNPN and CDR2 SVGIG (reference sequence). J gave up 3 bases and V 0 bases, and 9 bases lay outside the gene matches. The CDR3 sequence is 17 residues long. CDR3 sequence reads: CAWSVSEDRGPDYGYTF. CDR3 in DNA: TGTGCCTGGAGTGTATCTGAGGACAGGGGGCCTGACTATGGCTACACCTTC.

The DNA for the CDR3 is TGTGCCAGCAGCCTAGGAGGGTTGAGGGACACCATATATTTT. It yields the protein CASSLGGLRDTIYF. The J gene is TRBJ1-3, the V gene TRBV5-6; D is unclear. Germline CDR1 is SGHDT and CDR2 is YYEEEE. V was cut by 4 bases and J by 8 bases, with 16 bases left in between. The CDR3 length is 14 residues.

This rearrangement joins TRBV4-2 to TRBJ1-2; TRBD1 matches at 8 bases. The CDR3 length is 17 residues. CDR1 and CDR2 (germline): LGHNA, YNFKEQ. The V gene end was trimmed by 1 base and the J gene end by 3 bases; junction bases not matched to a gene: 10. Written as DNA, the CDR3 is TGTGCCAGCAGCCAAGCGGGACAGGCGACCTCTTACTATGGCTACACCTTC. Translated, it gives CASSQAGQATSYYGYTF.

V and J are TRBV6-1 and TRBJ1-3; D remains unclear. This CDR3 comprises 17 residues. The V end was cut by 2 bases, the J end by 5 bases, with 19 bases between. The germline V gene has CDR1 MNHNS and CDR2 SASEGT. The CDR3 DNA reads as TGTGCCAGCAGTGAATGGCCAGAAACAGTGGGCAGAAACACCATATATTTT. This gives the protein CASSEWPETVGRNTIYF.

The rearrangement links TRBV7-8 to TRBJ2-1; 7 nucleotides agree with TRBD2. J lost 11 bases, V lost 0 bases, and 7 bases had no gene match. The CDR3 loop spans 14 amino acids. Germline V lookup: CDR1 SGHVS, CDR2 FQNEAQ. CDR3 coding DNA: TGTGCCAGCAGCTTAGCCGGCCTAGCGGCGAAGCAGTTCTTC. Translation: CASSLAGLAAKQFF.

The CDR3 region has the DNA TGTGCCAGCAGCTTAGAAGGGGGCTATGTTCAGCCCCAGCATTTT. Translated, it gives CASSLEGGYVQPQHF. The J gene is TRBJ1-5, the V gene TRBV7-2; TRBD1 aligns across 7 bases. The CDR3 consists of 15 residues. CDR1 SGHTA and CDR2 FQGNSA come from the germline V gene. Trimming at V came to 1 base and at J to 6 bases, leaving 6 bases not matched to a gene.

The V call is TRBV19, the J call TRBJ1-2; D gene ambiguous. Germline CDR1 and CDR2: LNHDA and SQIVND (reference sequence). The V gene lost 5 bases and the J gene lost 0 bases, with 22 bases spanning the gap. This CDR3 has 18 residues. The DNA for the CDR3 is TGTGCCAGTAGTCCCCAAGGACCTACCCTCGGGACTAACTATGGCTACACCTTC. Amino acids: CASSPQGPTLGTNYGYTF.

The rearrangement uses TRBV2 and TRBJ2-1; no clear D. Trimming removed 6 bases from V and 0 bases from J, with 6 bases in between. Germline V lookup: CDR1 SNHLY, CDR2 FYNNEI. The CDR3 has 13 amino acids. In nucleotides, the CDR3 is TGTGCCAGCAGGGAACACTCCTACAATGAGCAGTTCTTC. This translates into CASREHSYNEQFF. The complete variable domain, with remaining parts taken from reference TRBV2 and TRBJ2-1, reads EPEVTQTPSHQVTQMGQEVILRCVPISNHLYFYWYRQILGQKVEFLVSFYNNEISEKSEIFDDQFSVERPDGSNFTLKIRSTKLEDSAMYFCASREHSYNEQFFGPGTRLTVL.

The V gene is TRBV6-5, the J gene TRBJ2-3; perhaps TRBD2 as D (6 bases). The CDR3 is made up of 13 amino acids. Trimming cost V 6 bases and J 1 base, with 8 bases left between them. Germline CDR1 reads MNHEY; CDR2 reads SVGAGI. The CDR3 reads CASRGEGTDTQYF. Here the CDR3 DNA reads TGTGCCAGCAGGGGGGAGGGCACAGATACGCAGTATTTT.

The V and J genes are TRBV10-2 and TRBJ2-7, with no clear D. The V end was cut by 4 bases, the J end by 5 bases, with 9 bases between. This CDR3 spans 12 amino acids. Germline V gives CDR1 WSHSY, CDR2 SAAADI. CDR3 sequence: CASSVEAHEQYF. CDR3 bases: TGCGCCAGCAGTGTAGAAGCCCACGAGCAGTACTTC.

This sequence joins TRBV7-9 and TRBJ2-2; 8 nucleotides align to TRBD2. Trimming took 5 bases from V and 6 from J; bases not matched to a gene: 11. The CDR3 has 16 amino acids. CDR1 SEHNR and CDR2 FQNEAQ come from the germline V gene (reference sequence). This CDR3 reads CASSPRNSGEAGELFF. CDR3 coding DNA: TGTGCCAGCAGCCCGCGGAATAGCGGGGAGGCCGGGGAGCTGTTTTTT.

This clone was seen ten or more times. The chain links TRBV18 to TRBJ1-6; 7 bases agree with TRBD1. V lost 6 bases to trimming and J lost 7 bases; unmatched junction nucleotides: 6. There are 14 residues in the CDR3. CDR1 and CDR2 (germline): KGHSH, LQKENI. Written as DNA, the CDR3 is TGTGCCAGCTCCCCCGGGACAGCGAATTCACCCCTCCACTTT. Amino acid sequence: CASSPGTANSPLHF.

This chain connects TRBV11-2 to TRBJ2-7; D perhaps matches TRBD1 (5 bases). Germline V CDR1 and CDR2: SGHAT, FQNNGV. Trimming pared 4 bases from V and 2 bases from J, leaving 12 bases between. CDR3 length equals 14 residues. The CDR3 region is CASSSRVPPYEQYF. The CDR3 bases are TGTGCCAGCAGCTCCAGGGTCCCCCCCTACGAGCAGTACTTC.

The chain combines TRBV6-1 with TRBJ1-1; D is unresolved. V dropped 6 bases and J dropped 0 bases, with 5 bases sitting between them. Germline V gives CDR1 MNHNS, CDR2 SASEGT. The CDR3 runs 12 residues. The CDR3 sequence: CASSEMNTEAFF. Written as DNA, the CDR3 is TGTGCCAGCAGCGAGATGAACACTGAAGCTTTCTTT.

The chain uses TRBV18 and TRBJ2-7, with 13 bases aligning to TRBD2. After removal of 4 bases from V and 13 bases from J, the junction contained 10 bases not matched to a gene. CDR3 length equals 14 residues. The germline V gene encodes CDR1 KGHSH and CDR2 LQKENI. The CDR3 nucleotides read TGTGCCAGCTCACGGGGGACTAGCGGGGCCCTGGTTTACTTC. Protein product: CASSRGTSGALVYF.

The chain has TRBV6-5 and TRBJ1-2; D gene uncertain. Per the germline V gene, CDR1 is MNHEY and CDR2 is SVGAGI. The CDR3 has 14 amino acids. The V end lost 1 base, the J end lost 0 bases, and 6 bases lay between the germline ends. As DNA, the CDR3 is TGTGCCAGCAGTTACTTTGGCACTAACTATGGCTACACCTTC. It yields the protein CASSYFGTNYGYTF.

This chain uses TRBV14 with TRBJ2-1; 7 nucleotides align to TRBD1. Germline V lookup: CDR1 SGHDN, CDR2 FVKESK. J lost 10 bases, V lost 4 bases, and 7 bases had no gene match. The CDR3 is 13 residues long. The CDR3 nucleotides are TGTGCCAGCAGCCCCGCATCGACAGGGGAGCAGTTCTTC. It specifies CASSPASTGEQFF.

The chain uses TRBV29-1 and TRBJ1-1; 12 bases match TRBD1. The CDR3 contains 13 residues. Germline lookup yields CDR1 SQVTM and CDR2 ANQGSEA. Trimming took 7 bases from V and 5 from J; bases not matched to a gene: 5. The chain's CDR3 is CSGGTGGWTEAFF. CDR3 sequence (DNA): TGCAGCGGTGGGACAGGGGGCTGGACTGAAGCTTTCTTT.

The V gene is TRBV6-5, the J gene TRBJ2-2, with a possible D match to TRBD1 (6 bases). The germline CDR1 and CDR2 sequences are MNHEY and SVGAGI. The CDR3 is made up of 14 amino acids. Between the trimmed V and J ends, which lost 6 bases and 0 bases, there was a span of 8 bases. The CDR3 protein is CASRRTANTGELFF. The CDR3 nucleotides are TGTGCCAGCAGACGGACAGCGAACACCGGGGAGCTGTTTTTT.

The CDR3 DNA follows: TGTGCCAGCAGCTTGGGACACTTCAAGATACCAACAGCGGATGGCTACACCTTC. It specifies CASSLGHFKIPTADGYTF. This chain joins TRBV5-4 and TRBJ1-2; D is ambiguous. Trimming pared 0 bases from V and 6 bases from J, leaving 24 bases between. Germline V gene data show CDR1 as SGHNT and CDR2 as YYREEE (reference sequence). The CDR3 has 18 residues.

The CDR3 spells CASSYSRMVEAFF. As DNA, the CDR3 is TGTGCCAGCAGTTACTCGAGAATGGTTGAAGCTTTCTTT. The genes are TRBV6-6 and TRBJ1-1; the D is unclear. This CDR3 has 13 residues. In germline, CDR1 is MNHNY, CDR2 SVGAGI (reference sequence). V shed 0 bases and J shed 7 bases, with 9 bases lying between them.

The rearrangement uses TRBV7-6 and TRBJ2-2; D perhaps matches TRBD2 (5 bases). The CDR3 is 14 residues long. Per the germline V gene, CDR1 is SGHVS and CDR2 is FNYEAQ. With 4 bases removed from V and 6 bases from J, the gap between germline ends came to 12 bases. The CDR3 sequence is CASSSNRGAGELFF. The CDR3 region has the DNA TGTGCCAGCAGCTCCAATCGGGGTGCCGGGGAGCTGTTTTTT. The entire variable domain, with the rest obtained from reference TRBV7-6 and TRBJ2-2, is as follows: GAGVSQSPRYKVTKRGQDVALRCDPISGHVSLYWYRQALGQGPEFLTYFNYEAQQDKSGLPNDRFSAERPEGSISTLTIQRTEQRDSAMYRCASSSNRGAGELFFGEGSRLTVL.

V is TRBV30 and J is TRBJ2-1; D is perhaps TRBD2 (5 bases). Germline V gives CDR1 GTSNPN, CDR2 SVGIG (reference sequence). Trimming cost V 5 bases and J 2 bases, with 10 bases left between them. The CDR3 has 13 amino acids. CDR3 sequence (DNA): TGTGCCTGGGAACCCGGGACCTACAATGAGCAGTTCTTC. Amino acid sequence: CAWEPGTYNEQFF.

The rearrangement joins TRBV19 to TRBJ1-1; tentatively, D is TRBD1 (6 bases). Trimming took 3 bases from V and 0 from J, leaving 14 bases between them. This CDR3 region has 16 residues. Germline V gene data show CDR1 as LNHDA and CDR2 as SQIVND (reference sequence). The CDR3 protein is CASSIPRGLLNTEAFF. CDR3 bases: TGTGCCAGTAGTATCCCCAGGGGTCTTCTGAACACTGAAGCTTTCTTT. Full variable domain (remainder filled in from reference TRBV19 and TRBJ1-1): DGGITQSPKYLFRKEGQNVTLSCEQNLNHDAMYWYRQDPGQGLRLIYYSQIVNDFQKGDIAEGYSVSREKKESFPLTVTSAQKNPTAFYLCASSIPRGLLNTEAFFGQGTRLTVV.

The chain uses TRBV19 and TRBJ2-6; TRBD1 is a possible D gene (5 bases). V lost 5 bases, J lost 0 bases, and 11 bases lay in between. The V gene's germline CDR1 is LNHDA and CDR2 SQIVND (reference sequence). This CDR3 region has 16 residues. CDR3 coding DNA: TGTGCCAGTAGTGTTCAGGGCGGCTCTGGGGCCAACGTCCTGACTTTC. This translates into CASSVQGGSGANVLTF.

The gene calls are TRBV27 and TRBJ1-1, with D possibly matching TRBD1 (5 bases). This CDR3 region has 14 residues. The V and J ends lost 7 bases and 1 base respectively, with 13 bases between them. Germline CDR1 and CDR2: MNHEY and SMNVEV (reference sequence). The CDR3 protein is CASTNGGGNTEAFF. The CDR3 DNA sequence: TGTGCCAGCACCAACGGGGGGGGGAACACTGAAGCTTTCTTT.

V usage is TRBV2 and J usage is TRBJ2-3; 12 nucleotides agree with TRBD2. Germline loops: CDR1 SNHLY, CDR2 FYNNEI. This CDR3 region has 16 residues. The V gene end was trimmed by 3 bases and the J gene end by 4 bases; junction bases not matched to a gene: 5. The CDR3 DNA follows: TGTGCCAGCAGTGACGGTTGGACTAGCGGGGCAGATACGCAGTATTTT. Its translation: CASSDGWTSGADTQYF. The full variable domain, completed using reference TRBV2 and TRBJ2-3, is EPEVTQTPSHQVTQMGQEVILRCVPISNHLYFYWYRQILGQKVEFLVSFYNNEISEKSEIFDDQFSVERPDGSNFTLKIRSTKLEDSAMYFCASSDGWTSGADTQYFGPGTRLTVL.

V and J are TRBV19 and TRBJ2-1; 7 nucleotides match TRBD1. Trimming took 3 bases from V and 10 from J; bases not matched to a gene: 15. The CDR3 is 16 amino acids. CDR1 is LNHDA, CDR2 SQIVND, per germline (reference sequence). CDR3 sequence reads: CASSMSQRTGGSEQFF. CDR3 coding DNA: TGTGCCAGTAGTATGAGTCAGAGGACAGGCGGTTCAGAGCAGTTCTTC.